What follows are 5 T cell receptor beta chains derived from one specimen sequenced in a study of human T cells and chemical hapten exposure listed by TCRdb under 2021. The library came from RACE. The sample was run on a NextSeq 500. Using fastp trimming at Q25 and MiXCR clonotype assembly, TCRdb reanalyzed the public sequencing data and kept in-frame beta chains. Every entry covers one CDR3 protein and lists the most common genes and DNA from its rows. The sample yields fewer than 500,000 distinct CDR3 sequences; more than 4.5% were counted once. Of the sample, 2% to 2.5% is held by the ten largest clones. This specimen's time point label, interpreted: patch test 1, 2 weeks after DPC sensitization. What the treatment or condition label conveys for this sample: therapeutic diphenylcyclopropenone sensitization with weekly scalp DPC. Sequenced here: whole blood, sampled in connection with sensitization to the hapten diphenylcyclopropenone (DPC). These receptors all stem from a woman in her forties or fifties with alopecia areata. Some clones in this sample may be carry-over from other donors' samples.

Ten or more counts support this clonotype. The gene calls are TRBV5-1 and TRBJ2-2; no clear D gene. CDR3 length equals 15 residues. Germline V CDR1 and CDR2: SGHRS, YFSETQ. V lost 0 bases and J lost 5, with 11 bases in between. CDR3 region: CASSLVLTSTGELFF. CDR3 in DNA: TGCGCCAGCAGCTTGGTTCTTACCTCTACCGGGGAGCTGTTTTTT.

This clonotype was counted many times. The gene calls are TRBV4-3 and TRBJ2-3, with TRBD2 matching 14 bases. This CDR3 contains 19 residues. Unmatched junction bases numbered 11, after V lost 4 bases and J lost 2 bases. The germline CDR1 and CDR2 sequences are LGHNA and YSLEER. The CDR3 protein is CASSPGLAGAVSDTDTQYF. CDR3 nucleotides: TGCGCCAGCAGCCCGGGACTAGCGGGAGCGGTGAGTGACACAGATACGCAGTATTTT.

This clonotype was picked up a small number of times. The CDR3 bases are TGTGCCACCAGCAGAGATGCGGGAGGGGAAAAACTGTTTTTT. The encoded protein is CATSRDAGGEKLFF. The V call is TRBV15, the J call TRBJ1-4; the D is unclear. V lost 0 bases and J lost 8, with 10 bases in between. The CDR3 runs to 14 residues. Germline-derived CDR1 and CDR2 are LNHNV and YYDKDF (reference sequence).

This clonotype was counted only a few times. Germline is not matched at one junction end, which may reflect a read error. The J gene is TRBJ1-1, the V gene TRBV3-1; a weak D match, TRBD1 (6 bases). CDR1 is LGHDT, CDR2 YNNKEL, per germline (reference sequence). The CDR3 is 12 residues long. CDR3: CASSYQGTGAFF. The CDR3 coding sequence is TGTGCCAGCAGCTACCAGGGGACTGGAGCTTTCTTT. Complete variable domain (other parts from reference TRBV3-1 and TRBJ1-1): DTAVSQTPKYLVTQMGNDKSIKCEQNLGHDTMYWYKQDSKKFLKIMFSYNNKELIINETVPNRFSPKSPDKAHLNLHINSLELGDSAVYFCASSYQGTGAFFGQGTRLTVV.

This clonotype was observed at least ten times. The chain combines TRBV9 with TRBJ2-5, with 8 bases lining up with TRBD2. In germline, CDR1 is SGDLS, CDR2 YYNGEE. The CDR3 is made up of 17 amino acids. V lost 4 bases to trimming and J lost 3 bases; unmatched junction nucleotides: 14. The CDR3 here is CASSSIAGTRGEETQYF. DNA of the CDR3: TGTGCCAGCAGCTCGATTGCCGGGACTAGAGGTGAAGAGACCCAGTACTTC.